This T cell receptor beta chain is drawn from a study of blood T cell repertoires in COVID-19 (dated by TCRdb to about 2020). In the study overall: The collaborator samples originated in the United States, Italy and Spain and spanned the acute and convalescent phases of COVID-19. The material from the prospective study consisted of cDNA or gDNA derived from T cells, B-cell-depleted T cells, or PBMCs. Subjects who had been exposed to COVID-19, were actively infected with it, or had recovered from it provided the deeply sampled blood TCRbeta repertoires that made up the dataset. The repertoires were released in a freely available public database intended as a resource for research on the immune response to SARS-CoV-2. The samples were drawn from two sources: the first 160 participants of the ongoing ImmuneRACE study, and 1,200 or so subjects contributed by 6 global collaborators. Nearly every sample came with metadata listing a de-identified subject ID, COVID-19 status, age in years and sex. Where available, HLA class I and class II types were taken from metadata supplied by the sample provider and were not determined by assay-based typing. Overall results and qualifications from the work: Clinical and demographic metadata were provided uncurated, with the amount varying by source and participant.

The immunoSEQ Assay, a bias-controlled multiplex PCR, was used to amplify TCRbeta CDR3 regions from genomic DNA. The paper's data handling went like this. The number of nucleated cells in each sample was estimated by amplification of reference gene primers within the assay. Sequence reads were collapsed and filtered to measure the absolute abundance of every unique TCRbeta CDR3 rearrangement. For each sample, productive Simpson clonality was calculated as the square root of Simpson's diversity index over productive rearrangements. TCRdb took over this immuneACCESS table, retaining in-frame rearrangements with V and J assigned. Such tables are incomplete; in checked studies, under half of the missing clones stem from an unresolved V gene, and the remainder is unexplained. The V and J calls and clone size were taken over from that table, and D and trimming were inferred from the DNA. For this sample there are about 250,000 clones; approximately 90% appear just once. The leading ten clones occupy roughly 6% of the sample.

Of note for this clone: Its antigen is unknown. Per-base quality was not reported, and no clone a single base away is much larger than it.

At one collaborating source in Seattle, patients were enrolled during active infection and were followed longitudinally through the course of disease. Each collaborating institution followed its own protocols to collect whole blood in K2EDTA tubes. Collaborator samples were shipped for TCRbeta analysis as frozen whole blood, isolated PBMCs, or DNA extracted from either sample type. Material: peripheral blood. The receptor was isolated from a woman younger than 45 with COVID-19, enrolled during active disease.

CDR3 protein: CASSDSGGASTDTQYF. At the DNA level, the sequence is TGTGCCAGCAGTGACAGCGGGGGGGCTAGCACAGATACGCAGTATTTT. This sequence uses TRBV6-4 and TRBJ2-3, and TRBD2 matches 10 of the central bases. From a lookup of the germline V gene, CDR1 and CDR2 are MRHNA and SNTAGT. V is pruned by 2 bases and J by 0 bases, leaving 2 bases of the junction without a gene match. The CDR3 spans 16 residues, from the cysteine through the phenylalanine. Only CDR3 DNA is held: 48 bases, read in frame from base 1.